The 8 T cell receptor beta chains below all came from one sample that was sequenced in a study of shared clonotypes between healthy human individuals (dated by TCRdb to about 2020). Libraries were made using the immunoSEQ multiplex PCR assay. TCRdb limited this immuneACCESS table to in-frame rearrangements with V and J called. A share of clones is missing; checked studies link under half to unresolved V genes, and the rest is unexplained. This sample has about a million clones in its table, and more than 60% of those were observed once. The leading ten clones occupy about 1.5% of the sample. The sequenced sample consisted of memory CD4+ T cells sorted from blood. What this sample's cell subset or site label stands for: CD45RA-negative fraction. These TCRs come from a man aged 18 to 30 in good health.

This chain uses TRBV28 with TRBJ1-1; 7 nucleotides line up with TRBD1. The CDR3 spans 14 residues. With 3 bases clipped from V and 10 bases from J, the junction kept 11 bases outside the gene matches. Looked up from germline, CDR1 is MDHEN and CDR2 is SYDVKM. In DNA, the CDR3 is TGTGCCAGCAGTTTGAGGCAGGGGGTCCTCGGAGCTTTCTTT. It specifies CASSLRQGVLGAFF.

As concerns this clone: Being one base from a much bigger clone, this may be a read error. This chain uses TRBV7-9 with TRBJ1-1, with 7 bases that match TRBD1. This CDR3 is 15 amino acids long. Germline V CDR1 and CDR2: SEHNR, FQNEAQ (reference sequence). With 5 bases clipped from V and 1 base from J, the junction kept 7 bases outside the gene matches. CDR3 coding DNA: TGTGCCAGCAGCCTCCCCGGGACAGCGAACACTGAAGCTTTCTTT. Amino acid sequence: CASSLPGTANTEAFF.

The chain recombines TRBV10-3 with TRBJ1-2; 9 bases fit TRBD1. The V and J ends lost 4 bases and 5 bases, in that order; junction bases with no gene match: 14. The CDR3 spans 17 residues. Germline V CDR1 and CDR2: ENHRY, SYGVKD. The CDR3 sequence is CAISGRDRAPSSYGYTF. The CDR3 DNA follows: TGTGCCATCAGTGGGAGGGACAGGGCCCCCTCGAGTTATGGCTACACCTTC.

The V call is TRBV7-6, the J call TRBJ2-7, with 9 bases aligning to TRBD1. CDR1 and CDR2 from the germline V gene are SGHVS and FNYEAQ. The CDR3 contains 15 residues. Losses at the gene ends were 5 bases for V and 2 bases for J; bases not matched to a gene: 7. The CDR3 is CASSLDRGATYEQYF. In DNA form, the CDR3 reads TGTGCCAGCAGCCTGGACAGGGGCGCGACCTACGAGCAGTACTTC.

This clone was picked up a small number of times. The CDR3: CASSAGTDRGNEKLFF. In nucleotides, the CDR3 is TGTGCCAGCAGCGCCGGAACGGACAGGGGGAATGAAAAACTGTTTTTT. The gene calls are TRBV9 and TRBJ1-4, with 10 bases lining up with TRBD1. Germline lookup yields CDR1 SGDLS and CDR2 YYNGEE. V shed 3 bases, J shed 5 bases, and the junction held 7 bases outside the gene matches. The CDR3 length is 16 residues.

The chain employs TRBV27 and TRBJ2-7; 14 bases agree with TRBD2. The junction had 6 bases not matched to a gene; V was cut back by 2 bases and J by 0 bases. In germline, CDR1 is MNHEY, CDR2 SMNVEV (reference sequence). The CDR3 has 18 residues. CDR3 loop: CASSLRTSGGTSSYEQYF. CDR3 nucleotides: TGTGCCAGCAGTTTACGGACTAGCGGGGGGACAAGCTCCTACGAGCAGTACTTC.

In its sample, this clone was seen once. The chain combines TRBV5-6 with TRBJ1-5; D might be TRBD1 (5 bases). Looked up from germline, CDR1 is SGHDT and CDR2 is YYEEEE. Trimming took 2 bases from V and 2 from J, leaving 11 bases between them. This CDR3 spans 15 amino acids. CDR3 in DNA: TGTGCCAGCAGCTTTGCGGGGGTTGGCAATCAGCCCCAGCATTTT. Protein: CASSFAGVGNQPQHF.

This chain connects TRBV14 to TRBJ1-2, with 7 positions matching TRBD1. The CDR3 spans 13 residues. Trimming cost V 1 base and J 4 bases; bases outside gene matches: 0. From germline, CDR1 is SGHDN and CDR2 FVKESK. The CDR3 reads CASSQGTGYGYTF. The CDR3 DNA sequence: TGTGCCAGCAGCCAAGGGACAGGCTATGGCTACACCTTC.